The rows below give T cell receptor beta chains drawn from one sample of a study of blood T cell repertoires in COVID-19. Method: immunoSEQ multiplex PCR; TCRdb's copy keeps in-frame clones and lacks some. The repertoire holds about 200,000 clones, with roughly 91% as singletons. Sequenced input: peripheral blood. Every receptor here comes from a human donor in a cohort sampled during active COVID-19. CDR3s include the opening cysteine and the closing phenylalanine or tryptophan. D genes are given only for firm matches. Some rows mark clone size as missing; the rest say once, few, many or name a class of expanded clone.

d_gene	v_gene	j_gene	abundance	CDR3aa	CDR3nt
TRBD1	TRBV24-1	TRBJ2-1	NA	CATSDHGQGAVLVQFF	TGTGCCACCAGTGACCACGGACAGGGGGCGGTTTTGGTGCAGTTCTTC
TRBD1	TRBV7-9	TRBJ1-2	NA	CASSLVRQGVPNYGYTF	TGTGCCAGCAGCTTGGTGAGACAGGGGGTCCCTAACTATGGCTACACCTTC
TRBD1	TRBV4-1	TRBJ2-1	NA	CASSQAGTGPYNEQFF	TGCGCCAGCAGCCAAGCCGGGACAGGGCCCTACAATGAGCAGTTCTTC
NA	TRBV5-4	TRBJ2-1	NA	CASSASLASYNEQFF	TGTGCCAGCAGCGCTAGCCTAGCCTCCTACAATGAGCAGTTCTTC
TRBD1	TRBV15	TRBJ2-7	NA	CATSWDRGDEQYF	TGTGCCACCAGCTGGGACAGGGGGGACGAGCAGTACTTC
NA	TRBV30	TRBJ2-7	few	CAWSKGAPDYEQYF	TGTGCCTGGAGTAAAGGGGCCCCGGACTACGAGCAGTACTTC
TRBD1	TRBV15	TRBJ2-7	NA	CATSRGVGQGAWEQYF	TGTGCCACCAGCAGAGGAGTTGGACAGGGGGCGTGGGAGCAGTACTTC
TRBD2	TRBV5-4	TRBJ2-5	few	CASSSGLAVQETQYF	TGTGCCAGCAGCTCGGGACTAGCGGTCCAAGAGACCCAGTACTTC
TRBD1	TRBV4-3	TRBJ1-2	NA	CASSQDGGRGDYGYTF	TGCGCCAGCAGCCAAGACGGGGGCAGGGGGGACTATGGCTACACCTTC
TRBD2	TRBV5-4	TRBJ2-7	NA	CASSPDGGGYEQYF	TGTGCCAGCAGCCCAGACGGGGGGGGCTACGAGCAGTACTTC
NA	TRBV11-1	TRBJ2-2	once	CASSATGELFF	TGTGCCAGCAGCGCGACCGGGGAGCTGTTTTTT
TRBD1	TRBV6-1	TRBJ1-1	NA	CASSEASTGETEAFF	TGTGCCAGCAGTGAAGCCTCAACAGGGGAAACTGAAGCTTTCTTT
TRBD2	TRBV5-1	TRBJ2-1	NA	CASTPSLREGQISSEQFF	TGCGCCAGCACCCCCTCCCTGCGGGAGGGCCAAATCAGCAGTGAGCAGTTCTTC
NA	TRBV30	TRBJ2-1	few	CAWSGKNEQFF	TGTGCCTGGAGCGGTAAGAATGAGCAGTTCTTC
TRBD1	TRBV10-2	TRBJ2-7	NA	CASSWGQGANEQYF	TGCGCCAGCAGTTGGGGACAGGGGGCGAACGAGCAGTACTTC
NA	TRBV6-5	TRBJ1-2	once	CASTENYGYTF	TGTGCCAGCACGGAGAACTATGGCTACACCTTC
NA	TRBV10-3	TRBJ2-7	NA	CATSPGLGSYEQYF	TGTGCCACCTCCCCGGGGTTAGGCTCCTACGAGCAGTACTTC
TRBD1	TRBV29-1	TRBJ1-4	once	CSGTGPNEKLFF	TGCAGCGGGACAGGGCCTAATGAAAAACTGTTTTTT